A single sample gave rise to the 19 T cell receptor beta chains below, sequenced in a study of shared clonotypes between healthy human individuals. Profiling relied on immunoSEQ multiplex PCR, and the TCRdb table lists in-frame clones only, not all of them. Here the sample spans about 1.5 million clones, approximately 98% being singletons. Sequenced: naive CD4+ T cells sorted from blood. Subset meaning: CD45RA+ positively selected. These receptors were obtained from a man between 25 and 39 years old in good health.

The genes are TRBV14 and TRBJ2-5, with D possibly called TRBD1 or TRBD2 (5 bases each). The germline V and J ends were trimmed by 1 base and 11 bases, with 14 bases remaining between them. From germline, CDR1 is SGHDN and CDR2 FVKESK. The CDR3 has 13 residues. The CDR3 nucleotides read TGTGCCAGCAGCCAAGTCGTTAAGGGACCGCAGTACTTC. Translated: CASSQVVKGPQYF.

V usage is TRBV4-1 and J usage is TRBJ1-2; D is ambiguous. Germline CDR1 reads MGHRA; CDR2 reads YSYEKL. The germline V and J ends were trimmed by 3 bases and 0 bases, with 8 bases remaining between them. There are 14 residues in the CDR3. DNA of the CDR3: TGCGCCAGCAGCCAGAGAACAGCTAACTATGGCTACACCTTC. Translating gives CASSQRTANYGYTF.

This rearrangement joins TRBV11-2 to TRBJ2-1; D is unclear. CDR3 length: 14 residues. V lost 9 bases to trimming and J lost 6 bases, with 18 bases between them. Germline V gene data show CDR1 as SGHAT and CDR2 as FQNNGV. The CDR3 protein is CASTPRVVPNEQFF. The CDR3 DNA sequence: TGTGCCAGTACCCCTAGGGTAGTCCCCAATGAGCAGTTCTTC.

CDR3 sequence: CAWKGLAGTGYEQYF. The CDR3 nucleotides are TGTGCCTGGAAAGGCCTAGCGGGAACCGGGTACGAGCAGTACTTC. The rearrangement uses TRBV30 and TRBJ2-7, with 9 nucleotides matching TRBD2. Per the germline V gene, CDR1 is GTSNPN and CDR2 is SVGIG (reference sequence). Trimming cost V 4 bases and J 4 bases; bases outside gene matches: 11. The CDR3 has 15 residues.

The V call is TRBV7-9, the J call TRBJ2-1; possibly TRBD1 for D (5 bases). The germline V gene has CDR1 SEHNR and CDR2 FQNEAQ (reference sequence). The length of the CDR3 is 12 residues. Trimming cost V 5 bases and J 9 bases, with 11 bases left between them. The CDR3 DNA sequence: TGTGCCAGCAGCCCGATAGGGGCTGAGCAGTTCTTC. Its translation is CASSPIGAEQFF.

This sequence joins TRBV30 and TRBJ2-3; D call uncertain. V was shortened by 4 bases and J by 2 bases, with 10 bases between the two germline ends. The CDR3 extends over 13 amino acids. Per the germline V gene, CDR1 is GTSNPN and CDR2 is SVGIG (reference sequence). The CDR3 region has the DNA TGTGCCTGGATGGTGTCCAACACAGATACGCAGTATTTT. Its protein is CAWMVSNTDTQYF.

This clone has just a few counts. The CDR3 here is CASSLTGGYEQYF. In DNA, the CDR3 is TGTGCCAGCAGCTTAACAGGGGGCTACGAGCAGTACTTC. The chain combines TRBV7-3 with TRBJ2-7; a weak D match, TRBD1 (6 bases). The CDR3 consists of 13 residues. The V gene lost 0 bases and the J gene lost 3 bases, with 6 bases spanning the gap. The germline gives CDR1 SGHTA, CDR2 FQGTGA.

The J gene is TRBJ2-3, the V gene TRBV27; D unclear. V was shortened by 8 bases and J by 4 bases, with 16 bases between the two germline ends. The CDR3 sequence is 14 residues long. In germline, CDR1 is MNHEY, CDR2 SMNVEV (reference sequence). The CDR3 region has the DNA TGTGCCAGCGCGCCAACGGTCGCTTCAGATACGCAGTATTTT. The encoded protein is CASAPTVASDTQYF.

The CDR3 spells CASSVGVGPSTDTQYF. The CDR3 DNA reads as TGTGCCAGCAGCGTAGGAGTGGGACCTAGCACAGATACGCAGTATTTT. J is TRBJ2-3 and V is TRBV9; D assignment may be TRBD1 or TRBD2 (5 bases each). The CDR3 is 16 amino acids. Per germline, CDR1 SGDLS and CDR2 YYNGEE. Trimming removed 0 bases at V and 0 bases at J, with 11 bases between. The whole variable domain, filled in from reference TRBV9 and TRBJ2-3, reads DSGVTQTPKHLITATGQRVTLRCSPRSGDLSVYWYQQSLDQGLQFLIQYYNGEERAKGNILERFSAQQFPDLHSELNLSSLELGDSALYFCASSVGVGPSTDTQYFGPGTRLTVL.

The rearrangement links TRBV6-4 to TRBJ2-3; the D is unclear. The germline V and J ends were trimmed by 4 bases and 0 bases, with 8 bases remaining between them. Germline V gives CDR1 MRHNA, CDR2 SNTAGT. The CDR3 has 14 amino acids. CDR3 sequence: CASSVGPSTDTQYF. CDR3 sequence (DNA): TGTGCCAGCAGTGTCGGGCCAAGCACAGATACGCAGTATTTT.

This sequence joins TRBV19 and TRBJ2-7; the match to TRBD2 covers 10 bases. This CDR3 region has 16 residues. The V segment lost 6 bases and the J segment 2 bases; nucleotides outside the gene matches: 10. CDR1 and CDR2 from the germline V gene are LNHDA and SQIVND (reference sequence). The CDR3 sequence: CASRRSGLAETYEQYF. DNA of the CDR3: TGTGCCAGTAGGAGATCCGGACTAGCGGAGACCTACGAGCAGTACTTC.

The chain couples TRBV6-1 to TRBJ2-7; D possibly corresponds to TRBD1 (6 bases). The CDR3 sequence is 15 residues long. CDR1 is MNHNS, CDR2 SASEGT, per germline. Between the trimmed V and J ends, which lost 6 bases and 2 bases, there was a span of 17 bases. The CDR3 is CASRSGTTYTYEQYF. The CDR3, as DNA: TGTGCCAGCAGGTCCGGGACAACCTATACCTACGAGCAGTACTTC.

V and J are TRBV7-2 and TRBJ2-7; weak D call: TRBD1 (5 bases). Germline assignment: CDR1 SGHTA and CDR2 FQGNSA. This CDR3 spans 14 amino acids. V lost 2 bases to trimming and J lost 5 bases, with 13 bases between them. Here the CDR3 reads CASSLLDSPHEQYF. The CDR3, as DNA: TGTGCCAGCAGCTTACTCGACAGTCCCCACGAGCAGTACTTC.

The CDR3 nucleotides read TGTGCCATCAGTGACATAAAAGACAGGGGGCACTCCTACGAGCAGTACTTC. This translates into CAISDIKDRGHSYEQYF. The chain recombines TRBV10-3 with TRBJ2-7; TRBD1 matches at 10 bases. J gave up 0 bases and V 3 bases, and 8 bases lay outside the gene matches. The CDR3 is 17 amino acids. The germline V gene encodes CDR1 ENHRY and CDR2 SYGVKD.

A note on this clone: The identical CDR3 is also encoded by other nucleotide sequences in the sample. V is TRBV6-1 and J is TRBJ1-5; the D gene is possibly TRBD1 (6 bases). The germline V gene has CDR1 MNHNS and CDR2 SASEGT. V was pared by 0 bases and J by 2 bases, with 8 bases between. The CDR3 is 15 amino acids. The CDR3 reads CASSEAGGGNQPQHF. The CDR3, as DNA: TGTGCCAGCAGTGAAGCTGGGGGCGGCAATCAGCCCCAGCATTTT.

The chain carries TRBV5-4 and TRBJ2-1; possibly TRBD2 for D (5 bases). V dropped 3 bases and J dropped 6 bases, with 16 bases sitting between them. Looked up from germline, CDR1 is SGHNT and CDR2 is YYREEE (reference sequence). The CDR3 contains 15 residues. This CDR3 is CASSSPLPSGNEQFF. CDR3 DNA sequence: TGTGCCAGCAGCTCCCCACTCCCGAGCGGCAATGAGCAGTTCTTC.

The DNA of the CDR3 is TGTGCCAGCAGCGGGACAGGGGATTATTCTAAGCAGTACTTC. Translation gives CASSGTGDYSKQYF. The chain is built from TRBV5-6 and TRBJ2-7; 10 positions agree with TRBD1. CDR3 length: 14 residues. Germline loops: CDR1 SGHDT, CDR2 YYEEEE. V lost 4 bases and J lost 8; bases outside the gene matches: 9.

The chain is built from TRBV5-1 and TRBJ2-7; D perhaps matches TRBD2 (6 bases). CDR1 and CDR2 (germline): SGHRS, YFSETQ. This CDR3 is 15 amino acids long. Trimming shortened V by 1 base and J by 2 bases, and 13 bases separated the two germline ends. The CDR3 DNA reads as TGCGCCAGCAGCTTGTATTTGCGGGACGCCTACGAGCAGTACTTC. Its protein product is CASSLYLRDAYEQYF.

The chain links TRBV5-4 to TRBJ1-1; a possible D gene is TRBD1 (6 bases). Looked up from germline, CDR1 is SGHNT and CDR2 is YYREEE (reference sequence). The CDR3 loop spans 17 amino acids. The V and J ends lost 2 bases and 0 bases respectively, with 17 bases between them. Here the CDR3 reads CASSLFPGAGMNTEAFF. In DNA, the CDR3 is TGTGCCAGCAGCTTATTCCCGGGGGCAGGGATGAACACTGAAGCTTTCTTT.